These T cell receptor beta chains were read from a single sample in a study of Ad26.COV2.S vaccination and SARS-CoV-2 variants. Repertoires were generated with immunoSEQ multiplex PCR, while TCRdb's copy carries only in-frame clones and drops some. The sample yields a few hundred thousand clones, roughly 84% seen once. The starting material was peripheral blood, obtained in a trial of Ad26.COV2.S vaccine versus placebo. The source is a person aged 18-65 years who received the Ad26.COV2.S COVID-19 vaccine or a placebo. Each CDR3 is given with its conserved first and last residue. A D gene is named only where the DNA matches it firmly. Not all rows give a size; the values are once, few, many and, for expanded clones, a class.

CAISPRVENTEAFF TGTGCCATCAGCCCAAGGGTGGAGAACACTGAAGCTTTCTTT - - TRBJ1-1 TRBV10-3
CASSYDRNNQPQHF TGTGCCAGCAGCTACGACAGAAACAATCAGCCCCAGCATTTT once - TRBJ1-5 TRBV6-5
CASSGSTPLSGRYNEKLFF TGTGCCAGCAGCGGTAGCACCCCGCTATCGGGGAGATATAATGAAAAACTGTTTTTT - - TRBJ1-4 TRBV13
CASNPLAQNPEDGNEQFF TGTGCCAGCAACCCTCTAGCGCAAAACCCCGAAGATGGCAATGAGCAGTTCTTC few - TRBJ2-1 TRBV7-9
CSVERRLDEQFF TGCAGCGTTGAACGTAGGTTGGATGAGCAGTTCTTC once - TRBJ2-1 TRBV29-1
CASSLSGTAYEQYF TGTGCCAGCAGCCTTTCCGGGACAGCCTACGAGCAGTACTTC - TRBD1 TRBJ2-7 TRBV11-2
CASSVRQAPTYGYTF TGTGCCAGCAGCGTGAGACAGGCTCCAACCTATGGCTACACCTTC - - TRBJ1-2 TRBV9
CASSITTGQSYEQYF TGTGCCAGTAGTATCACGACAGGTCAGTCCTACGAGCAGTACTTC - - TRBJ2-7 TRBV19
CASSPPTGGRNTGELFF TGTGCCAGCTCACCACCGACAGGGGGCCGAAACACCGGGGAGCTGTTTTTT - TRBD1 TRBJ2-2 TRBV18
CASSLIGGGTDTQYF TGTGCCAGCAGCTTAATAGGGGGAGGCACAGATACGCAGTATTTT - - TRBJ2-3 TRBV7-2
CASTQRETTEAFF TGTGCCAGCACCCAGAGGGAGACTACTGAAGCTTTCTTT - - TRBJ1-1 TRBV2
CASSQTVNTEAFF TGTGCCAGCAGCCAGACAGTGAACACTGAAGCTTTCTTT - - TRBJ1-1 TRBV6-2/TRBV6-3
CASSLSKTTEAFF TGTGCCAGCAGTTTAAGTAAAACCACTGAAGCTTTCTTT - - TRBJ1-1 TRBV12-3/TRBV12-4
CASSIDRGPWTGELFF TGTGCCAGTAGTATAGATCGGGGGCCCTGGACCGGGGAGCTGTTTTTT - - TRBJ2-2 TRBV19
CASSWAGPEDEQYF TGCGCCAGCAGCTGGGCCGGTCCCGAGGACGAGCAGTACTTC once - TRBJ2-7 TRBV5-1
CASRGEANEKLFF TGCGCCAGCAGGGGAGAGGCTAATGAAAAACTGTTTTTT once - TRBJ1-4 TRBV10-2
CASNLEFGELFF TGTGCCAGCAACCTCGAATTCGGGGAGCTGTTTTTT - - TRBJ2-2 TRBV5-8
CASRRGNTEAFF TGCGCCAGCAGAAGGGGGAACACTGAAGCTTTCTTT - - TRBJ1-1 TRBV4-1
CASVTGGFSRETQYF TGTGCCAGCGTGACAGGTGGTTTTAGCCGGGAGACCCAGTACTTC - - TRBJ2-5 TRBV2
CASSEEGLVQSTQYF TGTGCCAGCAGTGAAGAGGGACTAGTTCAGTCTACGCAGTATTTT - TRBD2 TRBJ2-3 TRBV6-1
CASSIDRSSYEQYF TGTGCCAGTAGTATAGACAGGAGCTCCTACGAGCAGTACTTC few - TRBJ2-7 TRBV19
CASSQQGGNQPQHF TGTGCCAGCAGCCAACAGGGAGGCAATCAGCCCCAGCATTTT - - TRBJ1-5 TRBV6-5
CSASAGSKLFF TGCAGTGCTAGTGCGGGTTCAAAACTGTTTTTT - - TRBJ1-4 TRBV20-1
CASSLALNEQFF TGCGCCAGCAGCTTGGCATTAAATGAGCAGTTCTTC - - TRBJ2-1 TRBV5-1
CAWSVGAGGTYEQYF TGTGCCTGGAGTGTAGGAGCGGGGGGCACCTACGAGCAGTACTTC - TRBD2 TRBJ2-7 TRBV30
CASSYNVGAGELFF TGTGCCAGCAGTTACAACGTTGGGGCCGGGGAGCTGTTTTTT - - TRBJ2-2 TRBV6-6
CATSRDSNRANTGELFF TGTGCCACCAGCAGAGATTCGAACAGAGCGAACACCGGGGAGCTGTTTTTT - - TRBJ2-2 TRBV15
CASSLRDRTYEQYF TGTGCCAGCAGCTTGAGGGACAGGACCTACGAGCAGTACTTC - TRBD1 TRBJ2-7 TRBV5-6
CASSVEGTGAMNTEAFF TGTGCCAGCAGCGTAGAGGGGACAGGGGCGATGAACACTGAAGCTTTCTTT - TRBD1 TRBJ1-1 TRBV9
CASSADTQISNQPQHF TGTGCCAGCAGCGCGGACACGCAAATTAGCAATCAGCCCCAGCATTTT - - TRBJ1-5 TRBV7-8
CASSRQGYGYTF TGTGCCAGCAGTCGCCAGGGCTATGGCTACACCTTC - - TRBJ1-2 TRBV27